The 10 T cell receptor beta chains below were found in one sample sequenced in a study of T-cell reconstitution after alpha-beta-depleted transplantation in children. It was with unique molecular identifiers that the TCRbeta library was prepared. MiXCR, applied by TCRdb to the PCR reads, yields one record per CDR3 protein. The top ten clones hold 2.6% of a sample with almost 250,000 distinct CDR3 sequences, about 23% of them seen once. Sequenced here: PBMCs, sampled before TCRalphabeta/CD19-depleted stem cell transplant. Every receptor here comes from a girl aged 2 to 9 with Fanconi anemia, due to receive a stem cell transplant.

This clonotype was seen ten or more times. CDR3 sequence reads: CSVDGGEADEQFF. CDR3 coding DNA: TGCAGCGTTGATGGGGGGGAGGCGGATGAGCAGTTCTTC. The V and J genes are TRBV29-1 and TRBJ2-1; TRBD2 aligns across 7 bases. This CDR3 comprises 13 residues. Germline V gene lookup returns CDR1 SQVTM and CDR2 ANQGSEA. V lost 3 bases, J lost 8 bases, and 7 bases stayed unmatched.

The chain employs TRBV2 and TRBJ2-1, with a possible D match to TRBD2 (5 bases). The CDR3 extends over 14 amino acids. Between the trimmed V and J ends, which lost 2 bases and 5 bases, there was a span of 10 bases. The germline V gene encodes CDR1 SNHLY and CDR2 FYNNEI. CDR3 in amino acids: CASSERSRDNEQFF. Here the CDR3 DNA reads TGTGCCAGCAGTGAACGCTCGCGGGACAATGAGCAGTTCTTC.

This clonotype came up a few times. V is TRBV9 and J is TRBJ2-7, with TRBD2 matching 9 bases. The V segment lost 4 bases and the J segment 2 bases; nucleotides outside the gene matches: 4. CDR1 and CDR2 (germline): SGDLS, YYNGEE. The CDR3 loop spans 14 amino acids. CDR3 sequence: CASSRGLAAYEQYF. CDR3 bases: TGTGCCAGCAGCAGGGGACTAGCCGCCTACGAGCAGTACTTC.

This clonotype was recorded at least ten times. The rearrangement joins TRBV9 to TRBJ2-3; D not certain. Germline CDR1 reads SGDLS; CDR2 reads YYNGEE. This CDR3 comprises 16 residues. V lost 0 bases to trimming and J lost 7 bases, with 18 bases between them. CDR3 protein: CASSVGFWQAEHTQYF. CDR3 nucleotides: TGTGCCAGCAGCGTAGGCTTTTGGCAGGCCGAACATACGCAGTATTTT.

This clonotype has ten or more counts. The CDR3 protein is CSALRTSGYNEQFF. CDR3 DNA sequence: TGCAGTGCCCTCAGGACTAGCGGATACAATGAGCAGTTCTTC. The chain carries TRBV20-1 and TRBJ2-1; 10 nucleotides line up with TRBD2. The V and J ends lost 6 bases and 4 bases, in that order; junction bases with no gene match: 6. The CDR3 runs to 14 residues. CDR1 and CDR2 (germline): DFQATT, SNEGSKA (reference sequence).

This clonotype was counted between two and nine times. The V call is TRBV10-3, the J call TRBJ2-5; possible D gene TRBD2, 6 bases. The CDR3 has 16 amino acids. V dropped 0 bases and J dropped 4 bases, with 15 bases sitting between them. Germline values: CDR1 ENHRY, CDR2 SYGVKD. CDR3 bases: TGTGCCATCAGTGAGTCGATGGGAGGAGTATTAGAGACCCAGTACTTC. This codes for CAISESMGGVLETQYF.

This clonotype showed up many times. The chain carries TRBV20-1 and TRBJ2-1, with TRBD2 matching 12 bases. Germline-derived CDR1 and CDR2 are DFQATT and SNEGSKA (reference sequence). CDR3 length: 15 residues. V gave up 5 bases and J gave up 7 bases; unmatched junction bases: 9. DNA of the CDR3: TGCAGTGCTGCCAGACTAGCGGGGGCCTGGAATGAGCAGTTCTTC. Amino acid sequence: CSAARLAGAWNEQFF.

The V and J genes are TRBV4-2 and TRBJ2-7; the D is unclear. CDR1 is LGHNA and CDR2 is YNFKEQ in the germline V gene. The CDR3 is made up of 13 amino acids. Trimming took off 4 bases at V and 2 bases at J, with 9 bases between the two ends. The CDR3 DNA reads TGTGCCAGCAGCCCGCCACAGACCTACGAGCAGTACTTC. This translates into CASSPPQTYEQYF.

A few counts support this clonotype. This chain joins TRBV12-3 or TRBV12-4 and TRBJ2-5, with 8 bases matching TRBD1. Trimming removed 4 bases from V and 5 bases from J; junction bases left unmatched: 6. The CDR3 has 14 residues. The CDR3 is CASSSRGLHETQYF. CDR3 sequence (DNA): TGTGCCAGCAGTTCCAGGGGGCTGCACGAGACCCAGTACTTC.

This clonotype was counted only a few times. The chain is built from TRBV11-2 and TRBJ1-1; D gene unclear. V shed 5 bases and J shed 4 bases, with 11 bases lying between them. This CDR3 comprises 13 residues. Germline V CDR1 and CDR2: SGHAT, FQNNGV. CDR3 sequence (DNA): TGTGCCAGCAGCGGACCCGCGCGCACTGAAGCTTTCTTT. The encoded protein is CASSGPARTEAFF.